The TCR beta chain described here comes from a study of CD8+ T cells in alopecia areata. Study-wide context: Each recipient was a roughly 7-11-week-old female C3H/HeJ mouse given skin from an approximately 6-12-month-old C3H/HeJ donor with spontaneous alopecia.

The CDR3 is made up of 16 amino acids. Germline lookup yields CDR1 LGHNA and CDR2 YNLKQL (reference sequence). This clone was counted many times. Its antigen is unidentified. These gene names are mouse names. The read falls 4 residues short of the CDR3 end, and the missing part is taken from the germline J gene. Researchers sorted pooled cutaneous lymph node cells on the basis of CD4, CD8alpha, NKG2D, NKG2ACE and other markers. Extracted RNA was reverse transcribed, and the resulting cDNA served as sequencing template. Assay used: immunoSEQ multiplex PCR; TCRdb lists only in-frame clones, some missing. Listed for the sample are approximately 19,000 clones, none seen a single time. Study-level points and caveats: TCR sharing across patients was less clear than in mice, possibly HLA-related.

The chain uses TRBV5 and TRBJ2-5; 10 bases match TRBD1. The TCR was taken from a C3H/HeJ mouse with alopecia areata. For this mouse line, the MHC haplotype is H2-k. Sequenced sample: CD8+ T cells sorted from a lymph node. The CDR3 loop reads CASSQDSDRGRDTQYF. CDR3 bases read: TGTGCCAGCAGCCAAGATAGCGACAGGGGGCGGGAC.